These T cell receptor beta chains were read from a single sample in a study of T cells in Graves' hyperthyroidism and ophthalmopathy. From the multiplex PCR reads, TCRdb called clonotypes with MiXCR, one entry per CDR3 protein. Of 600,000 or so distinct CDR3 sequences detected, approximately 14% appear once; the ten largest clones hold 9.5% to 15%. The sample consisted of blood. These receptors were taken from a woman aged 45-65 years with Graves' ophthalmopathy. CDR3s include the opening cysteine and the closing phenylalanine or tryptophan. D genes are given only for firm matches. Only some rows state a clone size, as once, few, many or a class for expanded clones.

CDR3 DNA: TGTGCCAGCAGTTTAAGGATTAGAGCAGCGAACACCGGGGAGCTGTTTTTT; CDR3 protein: CASSLRIRAANTGELFF; clone size: once; CDR3 length: 17; D gene: -; V gene: TRBV27; J gene: TRBJ2-2
CDR3 DNA: TGTGCCAGCAGCTTGACGGGAGGCCCGTCGACCCAGTACTTC; CDR3 protein: CASSLTGGPSTQYF; clone size: -; CDR3 length: 14; D gene: TRBD2; V gene: TRBV7-3; J gene: TRBJ2-5
CDR3 DNA: TGCAGCGTAACTGGACTAGCCAAAAACATTCAGTACTTC; CDR3 protein: CSVTGLAKNIQYF; clone size: few; CDR3 length: 13; D gene: -; V gene: TRBV29-1; J gene: TRBJ2-4
CDR3 DNA: TGCAGTGCTAGAGACCGCAGGGTTGGGGTCAGCACTGAAGCTTTCTTT; CDR3 protein: CSARDRRVGVSTEAFF; clone size: many; CDR3 length: 16; D gene: -; V gene: TRBV20-1; J gene: TRBJ1-1
CDR3 DNA: TGTGCCAGCAGTTTTGCGGAGACAGGGAACTACGAGCAGTACTTC; CDR3 protein: CASSFAETGNYEQYF; clone size: many; CDR3 length: 15; D gene: TRBD1; V gene: TRBV12-3/TRBV12-4; J gene: TRBJ2-7
CDR3 DNA: TGCGCCAGCAGCCAATCAGGGGCGCCGGCGGATACGCAGTATTTT; CDR3 protein: CASSQSGAPADTQYF; clone size: many; CDR3 length: 15; D gene: -; V gene: TRBV4-3; J gene: TRBJ2-3
CDR3 DNA: TGTGCCAGCAGCCCAGGGAAAGTACATAATTCACCCCCCCACTTT; CDR3 protein: CASSPGKVHNSPPHF; clone size: -; CDR3 length: 15; D gene: -; V gene: TRBV5-5; J gene: TRBJ1-6
CDR3 DNA: TGTGCCAGCAGCTTCTCGACAGGAAACACCGGGGAGCTGTTTTTT; CDR3 protein: CASSFSTGNTGELFF; clone size: -; CDR3 length: 15; D gene: -; V gene: TRBV5-6; J gene: TRBJ2-2
CDR3 DNA: TGTGTCAGCAGTTTTCGTCCCGAGAGCTCCTACGAGCAGTACTTC; CDR3 protein: CVSSFRPESSYEQYF; clone size: -; CDR3 length: 15; D gene: -; V gene: TRBV12-3/TRBV12-4; J gene: TRBJ2-7
CDR3 DNA: TGTGCCAGCAGCTTCGGGACAGTTGAAGCTTTCTTT; CDR3 protein: CASSFGTVEAFF; clone size: many; CDR3 length: 12; D gene: TRBD1; V gene: TRBV7-9; J gene: TRBJ1-1
CDR3 DNA: TGTGCCAGCAGTTCAGCGCGGGACGGCACAGATACGCAGTATTTT; CDR3 protein: CASSSARDGTDTQYF; clone size: -; CDR3 length: 15; D gene: -; V gene: TRBV6-1; J gene: TRBJ2-3
CDR3 DNA: TGCAGCGTTGGTCATACCACAGATACGCAGTATTTT; CDR3 protein: CSVGHTTDTQYF; clone size: few; CDR3 length: 12; D gene: -; V gene: TRBV29-1; J gene: TRBJ2-3
CDR3 DNA: TGTGCCAGCAGTGGCCTAGGGTCAGGGGTATTTCAAGAGACCCAGTACTTC; CDR3 protein: CASSGLGSGVFQETQYF; clone size: -; CDR3 length: 17; D gene: -; V gene: TRBV25-1; J gene: TRBJ2-5
CDR3 DNA: TGTGCCAGCAGCTTGGAGGGAAGATTCATCACCGGGGAGCTGTTTTTT; CDR3 protein: CASSLEGRFITGELFF; clone size: few; CDR3 length: 16; D gene: -; V gene: TRBV5-6; J gene: TRBJ2-2
CDR3 DNA: TGTGCCAGCAGCCGTAGGGACAGCCACTACGAGCAGTACTTC; CDR3 protein: CASSRRDSHYEQYF; clone size: few; CDR3 length: 14; D gene: TRBD1; V gene: TRBV6-1; J gene: TRBJ2-7
CDR3 DNA: TGTGCCAGCAGCTTAGCCGCGGTCGTGAACACTGAAGCTTTCTTT; CDR3 protein: CASSLAAVVNTEAFF; clone size: many; CDR3 length: 15; D gene: -; V gene: TRBV7-2; J gene: TRBJ1-1
CDR3 DNA: TGTGCCAGCAGAACAGGGGGAATGGTCTACGAGCAGTACTTC; CDR3 protein: CASRTGGMVYEQYF; clone size: many; CDR3 length: 14; D gene: TRBD1; V gene: TRBV28; J gene: TRBJ2-7
CDR3 DNA: TGTGCCAGCGGGTTTGGGGCTAGCGGGAGTCGTCACCCGCAGTATTTT; CDR3 protein: CASGFGASGSRHPQYF; clone size: many; CDR3 length: 16; D gene: TRBD2; V gene: TRBV12-3/TRBV12-4; J gene: TRBJ2-3
CDR3 DNA: TGTGCCAGCACTATCAACAATGAGCAGTTCTTC; CDR3 protein: CASTINNEQFF; clone size: few; CDR3 length: 11; D gene: -; V gene: TRBV27; J gene: TRBJ2-1
CDR3 DNA: TGTGCCATCAGTGAGTCAGGCAGGGCTGGTAGCAATCAGCCCCAGCATTTT; CDR3 protein: CAISESGRAGSNQPQHF; clone size: many; CDR3 length: 17; D gene: -; V gene: TRBV10-3; J gene: TRBJ1-5
CDR3 DNA: TGTGCCAGCAGCTGGGACAGGGCAGACGAGCAGTACTTC; CDR3 protein: CASSWDRADEQYF; clone size: many; CDR3 length: 13; D gene: TRBD1; V gene: TRBV7-9; J gene: TRBJ2-7
CDR3 DNA: TGTGCCAGCAGACTAGATGTGGGCACAGATACGCAGTATTTT; CDR3 protein: CASRLDVGTDTQYF; clone size: many; CDR3 length: 14; D gene: -; V gene: TRBV5-6; J gene: TRBJ2-3
CDR3 DNA: TGTGCCAGCAGCTTAGGGGGGACTCCCTCCTACGAGCAGTACTTC; CDR3 protein: CASSLGGTPSYEQYF; clone size: many; CDR3 length: 15; D gene: -; V gene: TRBV7-2; J gene: TRBJ2-7
CDR3 DNA: TGTGCCAGCAGCTTATCCGAGCGGGAGTACTTC; CDR3 protein: CASSLSEREYF; clone size: -; CDR3 length: 11; D gene: -; V gene: TRBV7-9; J gene: TRBJ2-5
CDR3 DNA: TGCGCCAGCAACTCTCAATTGGGCAGACCCTCACTCCAAGAGACCCAGTACTTC; CDR3 protein: CASNSQLGRPSLQETQYF; clone size: -; CDR3 length: 18; D gene: -; V gene: TRBV4-1; J gene: TRBJ2-5
CDR3 DNA: TGCGCCAGCAGCCGCGGGGGACTAGCGGGAGACAATGAGCAGTTCTTC; CDR3 protein: CASSRGGLAGDNEQFF; clone size: many; CDR3 length: 16; D gene: TRBD2; V gene: TRBV5-1; J gene: TRBJ2-1
CDR3 DNA: TGTGCCAGCAGTTTCCGACAGGTTCCCTATGGCTACACCTTC; CDR3 protein: CASSFRQVPYGYTF; clone size: many; CDR3 length: 14; D gene: -; V gene: TRBV6-2/TRBV6-3; J gene: TRBJ1-2
CDR3 DNA: TGTGCCAGTAGCATCGCGACAGGGACTGGAAACACCATATATTTT; CDR3 protein: CASSIATGTGNTIYF; clone size: -; CDR3 length: 15; D gene: TRBD1; V gene: TRBV19; J gene: TRBJ1-3
CDR3 DNA: TGTGCCAGCACCGAGCTCCGGGGTTCCTACGAGCAGTACTTC; CDR3 protein: CASTELRGSYEQYF; clone size: many; CDR3 length: 14; D gene: -; V gene: TRBV11-2; J gene: TRBJ2-7
CDR3 DNA: TGTGCCACCAGCATAGCGGGAAACTTCTACAATGAGCAGTTCTTC; CDR3 protein: CATSIAGNFYNEQFF; clone size: many; CDR3 length: 15; D gene: TRBD2; V gene: TRBV15; J gene: TRBJ2-1
CDR3 DNA: TGTGCCAGCAGCCGCGGACTAGCGGGGGGGATCTCCTACGAGCAGTACTTC; CDR3 protein: CASSRGLAGGISYEQYF; clone size: many; CDR3 length: 17; D gene: TRBD2; V gene: TRBV9; J gene: TRBJ2-7
CDR3 DNA: TGTGCCAGCAGCCAACAGGGACTAGCGGGAGTAGAGCAGTTCTTC; CDR3 protein: CASSQQGLAGVEQFF; clone size: few; CDR3 length: 15; D gene: TRBD2; V gene: TRBV9; J gene: TRBJ2-1
CDR3 DNA: TGTGCCAGCGGAATTACGGGACTCTCCTACAATGAGCAGTTCTTC; CDR3 protein: CASGITGLSYNEQFF; clone size: many; CDR3 length: 15; D gene: -; V gene: TRBV27; J gene: TRBJ2-1
CDR3 DNA: TGTGCCAGCAGTGATAGTTTTTTCTATGGCTACACCTTC; CDR3 protein: CASSDSFFYGYTF; clone size: -; CDR3 length: 13; D gene: -; V gene: TRBV25-1; J gene: TRBJ1-2
CDR3 DNA: TGTGCCAGCAGAGACCAGGGGAACACTGAAGCTTTCTTT; CDR3 protein: CASRDQGNTEAFF; clone size: few; CDR3 length: 13; D gene: -; V gene: TRBV6-1; J gene: TRBJ1-1
CDR3 DNA: TGTGCCAGCAGCGTGAGAGTTAGGACACAGGAGCAGTTCTTC; CDR3 protein: CASSVRVRTQEQFF; clone size: -; CDR3 length: 14; D gene: -; V gene: TRBV9; J gene: TRBJ2-1
CDR3 DNA: TGTGCCAGCAGCCAAAACTCGTGGGGGACAGGGGTTGAAAAACTGTTTTTT; CDR3 protein: CASSQNSWGTGVEKLFF; clone size: many; CDR3 length: 17; D gene: TRBD1; V gene: TRBV4-2; J gene: TRBJ1-4
CDR3 DNA: TGTGCCAGCAGCTTAGGTGAGGGGGGCAGGCGGCAGCCCCAGCATTTT; CDR3 protein: CASSLGEGGRRQPQHF; clone size: many; CDR3 length: 16; D gene: -; V gene: TRBV7-2; J gene: TRBJ1-5
CDR3 DNA: TGTGCCAGCAGAGTCGGGGGAAGCTCCTACGAGCAGTACTTC; CDR3 protein: CASRVGGSSYEQYF; clone size: many; CDR3 length: 14; D gene: -; V gene: TRBV28; J gene: TRBJ2-7
CDR3 DNA: TGTGCCAGCAGCCAAGACCTCGTACGGAGGGATACGCAGTATTTT; CDR3 protein: CASSQDLVRRDTQYF; clone size: many; CDR3 length: 15; D gene: -; V gene: TRBV3-1; J gene: TRBJ2-3
CDR3 DNA: TGTGCCAGCAGCCCCCGGGACTACCTTAACGAGCAGTACTTC; CDR3 protein: CASSPRDYLNEQYF; clone size: few; CDR3 length: 14; D gene: TRBD2; V gene: TRBV9; J gene: TRBJ2-7
CDR3 DNA: TGTGCCAGCAGCCAAGATTCTATTAGCGGGAGGGCGCGTGAGCAGTACTTC; CDR3 protein: CASSQDSISGRAREQYF; clone size: few; CDR3 length: 17; D gene: TRBD2; V gene: TRBV14; J gene: TRBJ2-7
CDR3 DNA: TGTGCCAGCAGTTTTTTGGGCCAGCCCCAGCATTTT; CDR3 protein: CASSFLGQPQHF; clone size: many; CDR3 length: 12; D gene: -; V gene: TRBV28; J gene: TRBJ1-5
CDR3 DNA: TGTGCCAGCAGACTTCAAAGACTCCGTGGTGAGCAGTTCTTC; CDR3 protein: CASRLQRLRGEQFF; clone size: many; CDR3 length: 14; D gene: -; V gene: TRBV2; J gene: TRBJ2-1
CDR3 DNA: TGTGCCAGCAGCTCCGGAGGGGGTGGGGCGGACGAGCAGTACTTC; CDR3 protein: CASSSGGGGADEQYF; clone size: -; CDR3 length: 15; D gene: -; V gene: TRBV5-4; J gene: TRBJ2-7
CDR3 DNA: TGTGCCAGCAGTCGCGCATCTCTAGCAGCCACACCAAATTCCTCCACAGATACGCAGTATTTT; CDR3 protein: CASSRASLAATPNSSTDTQYF; clone size: many; CDR3 length: 21; D gene: -; V gene: TRBV12-3/TRBV12-4; J gene: TRBJ2-3
CDR3 DNA: TGCAGTGCTAGAGCTCTGAATAACTATGGCTACACCTTC; CDR3 protein: CSARALNNYGYTF; clone size: many; CDR3 length: 13; D gene: -; V gene: TRBV20-1; J gene: TRBJ1-2
CDR3 DNA: TGTGCCACCAGCAGAGATTTGGCAGGGATATCTGGAAACACCATATATTTT; CDR3 protein: CATSRDLAGISGNTIYF; clone size: -; CDR3 length: 17; D gene: -; V gene: TRBV15; J gene: TRBJ1-3
CDR3 DNA: TGTGCCAGCAGCTCAACCGACAGGTACAATGAGCAGTTCTTC; CDR3 protein: CASSSTDRYNEQFF; clone size: many; CDR3 length: 14; D gene: -; V gene: TRBV7-9; J gene: TRBJ2-1
CDR3 DNA: TGTGCCATCAGGCAGCGGGACCAACGCAACAATGAGCGGTTCTTC; CDR3 protein: CAIRQRDQRNNERFF; clone size: -; CDR3 length: 15; D gene: TRBD2; V gene: TRBV10-3; J gene: TRBJ2-1
CDR3 DNA: TGCAGTGCTACCCCCCTAGCGGGGACCTACAATGAGCAGTTCTTC; CDR3 protein: CSATPLAGTYNEQFF; clone size: many; CDR3 length: 15; D gene: TRBD2; V gene: TRBV20-1; J gene: TRBJ2-1
CDR3 DNA: TGTGCCAGCAGTCGCCGGGACAGCAACTACGAGCAGTACTTC; CDR3 protein: CASSRRDSNYEQYF; clone size: few; CDR3 length: 14; D gene: TRBD1; V gene: TRBV12-3/TRBV12-4; J gene: TRBJ2-7
CDR3 DNA: TGTCCGCCGACAGGAGGGGGCTACGAGCAGTACTTC; CDR3 protein: CPPTGGGYEQYF; clone size: many; CDR3 length: 12; D gene: -; V gene: TRBV12-5; J gene: TRBJ2-7
CDR3 DNA: TGTGCCAGCAGTTGGGGGACTAGCGGGAGTACCGAGCAGTACTTC; CDR3 protein: CASSWGTSGSTEQYF; clone size: many; CDR3 length: 15; D gene: TRBD2; V gene: TRBV12-3/TRBV12-4; J gene: TRBJ2-7
CDR3 DNA: TGTGCTAGCAGCATCGAGTGGGGCACTGAAGCTTTCTTT; CDR3 protein: CASSIEWGTEAFF; clone size: few; CDR3 length: 13; D gene: -; V gene: TRBV7-7; J gene: TRBJ1-1
CDR3 DNA: TGTGCCAGCAGCCAGGCAGGGATCATGAACACTGAAGCTTTCTTT; CDR3 protein: CASSQAGIMNTEAFF; clone size: many; CDR3 length: 15; D gene: -; V gene: TRBV3-1; J gene: TRBJ1-1
CDR3 DNA: TGTGCCAGCAGCTTAGGGCAGGACACAGATACGCAGTATTTT; CDR3 protein: CASSLGQDTDTQYF; clone size: many; CDR3 length: 14; D gene: -; V gene: TRBV7-8; J gene: TRBJ2-3
CDR3 DNA: TGTGCCAGCAGCTTAAAGGGACTAGCTTATTACGGGCAGTACTTC; CDR3 protein: CASSLKGLAYYGQYF; clone size: -; CDR3 length: 15; D gene: TRBD2; V gene: TRBV7-2; J gene: TRBJ2-7
CDR3 DNA: TGTGCCAGCAGCTTAGAGGGGGCCTGGGGGACTAGGGGTTCCAATGAGCAGTTCTTC; CDR3 protein: CASSLEGAWGTRGSNEQFF; clone size: many; CDR3 length: 19; D gene: -; V gene: TRBV7-8; J gene: TRBJ2-1
CDR3 DNA: TGTGCCAGCAGTCCCGACAGTAAAGTATATGGCTACACCTTC; CDR3 protein: CASSPDSKVYGYTF; clone size: many; CDR3 length: 14; D gene: -; V gene: TRBV6-1; J gene: TRBJ1-2